This entry lists 13 T cell receptor beta chains sequenced from one sample in a study of cytomegalovirus exposure and HLA in healthy donors. PCR was performed using 60 Vbeta and 13 Jbeta primers. Measured with immunoSEQ multiplex PCR; TCRdb has only the in-frame clones, and not every one. Of around 130,000 clones listed, 79% are singletons. The sequencing input was PBMCs. The receptors derive from a man between 18 and 29 years old in good health and CMV-seronegative.

The V and J genes are TRBV7-6 and TRBJ2-5; D gene uncertain. CDR3 length: 14 residues. With 3 bases removed from V and 0 bases from J, the gap between germline ends came to 8 bases. Germline V lookup: CDR1 SGHVS, CDR2 FNYEAQ. CDR3 loop: CASSLRVYQETQYF. The DNA of the CDR3 is TGTGCCAGCAGCTTGCGAGTGTACCAAGAGACCCAGTACTTC.

The chain uses TRBV28 and TRBJ1-2; TRBD1 matches 7 bases. J lost 7 bases, V lost 6 bases, and 8 bases had no gene match. Per the germline V gene, CDR1 is MDHEN and CDR2 is SYDVKM. CDR3 length: 13 amino acids. The CDR3 DNA follows: TGTGCCAGCAGCCGTGACAGGGAGAGTGGCTACACCTTC. Protein sequence: CASSRDRESGYTF.

This rearrangement joins TRBV6-6 to TRBJ1-1; 9 positions match TRBD1. The V gene end was trimmed by 6 bases and the J gene end by 5 bases; junction bases not matched to a gene: 13. Germline loops: CDR1 MNHNY, CDR2 SVGAGI (reference sequence). The CDR3 runs 16 residues. In nucleotides, the CDR3 is TGTGCCAGCAGCTCCCCATACGACAGGGGGTGGACTGAAGCTTTCTTT. It codes for CASSSPYDRGWTEAFF.

The chain has TRBV7-9 and TRBJ2-1; 10 nucleotides match TRBD1. The CDR3 spans 16 residues. Germline loops: CDR1 SEHNR, CDR2 FQNEAQ (reference sequence). V shed 1 base, J shed 7 bases, and the junction held 7 bases outside the gene matches. CDR3 coding DNA: TGTGCCAGCAGCTTAGGAGGGACAGGGGTAGGAAATGAGCAGTTCTTC. Protein product: CASSLGGTGVGNEQFF.

The chain links TRBV29-1 to TRBJ2-3, with TRBD2 identical over 8 bases. The CDR3 sequence is 14 residues long. Trimming took 7 bases from V and 1 from J; bases not matched to a gene: 7. Germline V gene data show CDR1 as SQVTM and CDR2 as ANQGSEA. The CDR3 protein is CSAESAGGTDTQYF. The DNA for the CDR3 is TGCAGCGCCGAATCAGCGGGAGGCACAGATACGCAGTATTTT.

Comments on this clone: Compared with germline, one end of the junction differs, possibly owing to a read error. This sample includes further DNA sequences coding for the same CDR3. V gene TRBV7-3 combines with J gene TRBJ2-3, with 10 bases that match TRBD2. The CDR3 runs 19 residues. Germline V lookup: CDR1 SGHTA, CDR2 FQGTGA. CDR3 sequence reads: CASSLHASGRGGPTDTQYF. The CDR3 bases are TGCGCCAGCAGCTTACACGCCAGCGGGAGGGGAGGGCCCACAGATACGCAGTATTTT. Using reference TRBV7-3 and TRBJ2-3 for the parts outside the CDR3, the full variable domain is GAGVSQTPSNKVTEKGKYVELRCDPISGHTALYWYRQSLGQGPEFLIYFQGTGAADDSGLPNDRFFAVRPEGSVSTLKIQRTERGDSAVYLCASSLHASGRGGPTDTQYFGPGTRLTVL.

V usage is TRBV10-3 and J usage is TRBJ2-7, with 10 bases aligning to TRBD2. Per germline, CDR1 ENHRY and CDR2 SYGVKD. The CDR3 sequence is 15 residues long. V dropped 7 bases and J dropped 5; count of bases not matched to a gene: 11. Here the CDR3 reads CAIKSSAGGLDEQYV. The CDR3, as DNA: TGTGCCATCAAGAGCTCAGCGGGAGGGTTAGACGAGCAGTACGTC.

The chain is built from TRBV5-1 and TRBJ1-2, with unresolved D. V lost 0 bases to trimming and J lost 0 bases, with 3 bases between them. The CDR3 extends over 13 amino acids. Germline V gene sequence: CDR1 SGHRS, CDR2 YFSETQ. Here the CDR3 DNA reads TGCGCCAGCAGCTTGGGAGCTAACTATGGCTACACCTTC. It translates to CASSLGANYGYTF.

This chain connects TRBV6-4 to TRBJ2-1; TRBD2 matches at 13 bases. V trimming: 6 bases; J trimming: 7 bases; junction bases outside the gene matches: 9. Germline CDR1 MRHNA, CDR2 SNTAGT. CDR3 length equals 16 residues. The CDR3 DNA follows: TGTGCCAGCAGCGAAAGGACTAGCGGGAGTCTGAATGAGCAGTTCTTC. It translates to CASSERTSGSLNEQFF.

The rearrangement links TRBV18 to TRBJ2-1; D ambiguous. There are 13 residues in the CDR3. V lost 1 base, J lost 5 bases, and 6 bases lay in between. The germline V gene has CDR1 KGHSH and CDR2 LQKENI. The CDR3 sequence is CASSPLPNNEQFF. Written as DNA, the CDR3 is TGTGCCAGCTCACCACTCCCCAACAATGAGCAGTTCTTC. The full variable domain, with the rest looked up from reference TRBV18 and TRBJ2-1, is NAGVMQNPRHLVRRRGQEARLRCSPMKGHSHVYWYRQLPEEGLKFMVYLQKENIIDESGMPKERFSAEFPKEGPSILRIQQVVRGDSAAYFCASSPLPNNEQFFGPGTRLTVL.

The chain recombines TRBV7-6 with TRBJ2-3, with D tentatively TRBD2 (6 bases). The CDR3 covers 14 residues. V was trimmed by 3 bases and J by 5 bases, leaving 12 bases between them. The germline V gene has CDR1 SGHVS and CDR2 FNYEAQ. This CDR3 reads CASSFGLLGDTQYF. The CDR3 nucleotides are TGTGCCAGCAGCTTCGGACTACTGGGAGATACGCAGTATTTT.

Comments on this clone: A junction end diverges from the germline sequence, so it may reflect a read error. The chain joins TRBV27 to TRBJ1-2, with 8 bases fitting TRBD1. The germline gives CDR1 MNHEY, CDR2 SMNVEV (reference sequence). The CDR3 extends over 16 amino acids. The CDR3 DNA follows: TGTGCCAGCAGTCATTGGCTGACAGGGGCGCTCTATGGCTGCACCTTC. This sequence encodes CASSHWLTGALYGCTF.

The V call is TRBV7-8, the J call TRBJ2-2, with 15 positions matching TRBD2. V shed 4 bases and J 6 bases; nucleotides not matched to a gene: 12. There are 19 residues in the CDR3. Germline V gene sequence: CDR1 SGHVS, CDR2 FQNEAQ. CDR3 nucleotides: TGTGCCAGCAGCTCCCGACGGACTAGCGGGAGGGAATACGCCGGGGAGCTGTTTTTT. Translating gives CASSSRRTSGREYAGELFF.